This T cell receptor beta chain comes out of a study of blood T cell repertoires in COVID-19 (dated by TCRdb to 2020 to 2022). General notes on the study: Samples covering the acute and convalescent phases of COVID-19 were provided by collaborators in the United States, Italy and Spain. Where available, HLA class I and class II types were taken from metadata supplied by the sample provider and were not determined by assay-based typing. The material from the prospective study consisted of cDNA or gDNA derived from T cells, B-cell-depleted T cells, or PBMCs. The repertoires were made available in a free public database intended to serve as a resource for research on the immune response to SARS-CoV-2. Sample metadata almost always included a de-identified subject ID, COVID-19 status, age in years and sex. Subjects who had been exposed to COVID-19, were actively infected with it, or had recovered from it provided the deeply sampled blood TCRbeta repertoires that made up the dataset. The samples were drawn from two sources: the first 160 participants of the ongoing ImmuneRACE study, and 1,000 to 1,500 subjects contributed by 6 global collaborators. Study-wide findings and limitations: How much clinical and demographic metadata was included differed by source and by participant, and the metadata was provided uncurated.

The CDR3 numbers 15 residues from cysteine through phenylalanine. Only the CDR3 DNA stays, 45 bases, in frame from base 1. Ends trimmed: V by 5 bases, J by 5 bases; bases unmatched to a gene: 6. In the germline V gene (reference sequence), CDR1 corresponds to MNHEY and CDR2 to SMNVEV. The collaborating institutions used their own protocols to collect whole blood in K2EDTA tubes. Collaborator samples were shipped for TCRbeta analysis as frozen whole blood, isolated PBMCs, or DNA extracted from either sample type. TCRbeta CDR3 regions were amplified from genomic DNA by means of the immunoSEQ Assay, a bias-controlled multiplex PCR. From the authors' description of their analysis: Nucleated cell counts per sample were estimated from amplification of reference gene primers within the assay. To quantify the absolute abundance of each unique TCRbeta CDR3 rearrangement, sequence reads were collapsed and filtered. Productive Simpson clonality was computed per sample as the square root of Simpson's diversity index over productive rearrangements. TCRdb's version of the immuneACCESS table is confined to in-frame rearrangements and falls short of the full clone set. An unresolved V gene accounts for under half of the shortfall where checked; the remainder is of unknown origin. V, J and clone size were drawn from that table, and D and trimming were deduced from the DNA. The sample table contains fewer than 300,000 clones; only one count was recorded for under 90% of them. The ten most abundant clones make up about 3.4% of the sample.

Comment on this clone: The antigen this receptor binds is unknown. No much larger clone is present one base from it, and per-base qualities are unavailable.

The origin of this receptor is a woman under 30 with acute or convalescent COVID-19. Recombination joined TRBV27 with TRBJ2-5; TRBD2 fits 12 bases in the junction. The sequenced sample consisted of peripheral blood. At the DNA level, the sequence is TGTGCCAGCAGTGGGGGGACTAGCGGGTTGGAGACCCAGTACTTC. It translates to CASSGGTSGLETQYF.